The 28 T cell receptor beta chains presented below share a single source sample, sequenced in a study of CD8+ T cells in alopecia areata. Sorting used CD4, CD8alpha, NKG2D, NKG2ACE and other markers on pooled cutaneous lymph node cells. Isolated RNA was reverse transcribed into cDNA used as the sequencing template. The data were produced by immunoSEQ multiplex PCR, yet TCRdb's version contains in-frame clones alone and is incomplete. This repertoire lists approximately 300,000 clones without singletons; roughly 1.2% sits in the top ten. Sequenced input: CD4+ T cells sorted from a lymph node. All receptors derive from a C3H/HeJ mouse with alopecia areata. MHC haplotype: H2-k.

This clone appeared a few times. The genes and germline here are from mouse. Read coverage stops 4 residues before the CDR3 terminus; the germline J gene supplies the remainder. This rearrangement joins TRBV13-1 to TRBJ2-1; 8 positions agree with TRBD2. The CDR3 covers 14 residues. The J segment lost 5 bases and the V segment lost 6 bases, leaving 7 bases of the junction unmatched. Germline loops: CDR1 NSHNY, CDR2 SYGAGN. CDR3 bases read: TGTGCCAGCAAGGAGGGGGGGCTGGATGCT. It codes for CASKEGGLDA. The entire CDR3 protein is CASKEGGLDAEQFF.

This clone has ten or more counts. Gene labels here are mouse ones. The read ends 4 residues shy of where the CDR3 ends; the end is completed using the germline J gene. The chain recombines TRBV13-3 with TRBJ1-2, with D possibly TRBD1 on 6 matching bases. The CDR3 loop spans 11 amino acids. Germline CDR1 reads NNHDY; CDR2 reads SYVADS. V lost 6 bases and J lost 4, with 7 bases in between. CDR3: CASKDSSDYTF. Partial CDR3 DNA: TGTGCCAGCAAGGACAGCTCC.

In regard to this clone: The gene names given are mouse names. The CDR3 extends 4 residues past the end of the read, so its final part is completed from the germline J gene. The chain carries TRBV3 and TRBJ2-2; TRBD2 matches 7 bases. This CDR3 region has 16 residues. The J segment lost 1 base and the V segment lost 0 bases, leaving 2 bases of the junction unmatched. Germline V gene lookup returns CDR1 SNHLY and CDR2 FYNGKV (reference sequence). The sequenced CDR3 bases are TGTGCCAGCAGCTTAGCGATGGGGGGAAACACCGGG. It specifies CASSLAMGGNTG. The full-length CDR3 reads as CASSLAMGGNTGQLYF.

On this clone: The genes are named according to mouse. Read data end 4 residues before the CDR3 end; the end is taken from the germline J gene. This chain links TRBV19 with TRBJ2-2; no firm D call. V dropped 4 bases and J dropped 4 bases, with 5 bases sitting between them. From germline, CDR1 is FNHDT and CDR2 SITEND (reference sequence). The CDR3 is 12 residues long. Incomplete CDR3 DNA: TGTGCCAGCAGTTTGGGCACCGGG. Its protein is CASSLGTG. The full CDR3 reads CASSLGTGQLYF. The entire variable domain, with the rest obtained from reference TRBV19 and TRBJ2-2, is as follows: GGIITQTPKFLIGQEGQKLTLKCQQNFNHDTMYWYRQDSGKGLRLIYYSITENDLQKGDLSEGYDASREKKSSFSLTVTSAQKNEMAVFLCASSLGTGQLYFGEGSKLTVL.

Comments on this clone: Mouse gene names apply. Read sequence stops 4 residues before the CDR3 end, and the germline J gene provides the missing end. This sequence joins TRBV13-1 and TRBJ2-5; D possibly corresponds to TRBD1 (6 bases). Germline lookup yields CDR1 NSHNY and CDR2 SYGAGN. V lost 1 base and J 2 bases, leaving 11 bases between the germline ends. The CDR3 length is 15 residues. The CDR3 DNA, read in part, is TGTGCCAGCAGTGATTTAGGGGGTGCCCAAGAC. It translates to CASSDLGGAQD. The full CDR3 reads CASSDLGGAQDTQYF.

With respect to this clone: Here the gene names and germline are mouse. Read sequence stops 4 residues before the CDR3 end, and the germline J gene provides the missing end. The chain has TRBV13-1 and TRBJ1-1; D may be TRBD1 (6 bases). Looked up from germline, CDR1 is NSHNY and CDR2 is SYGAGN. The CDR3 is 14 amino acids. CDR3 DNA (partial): TGTGCCAGCAGTGATCAGAACAGGGTTACA. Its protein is CASSDQNRVT. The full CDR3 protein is CASSDQNRVTEVFF.

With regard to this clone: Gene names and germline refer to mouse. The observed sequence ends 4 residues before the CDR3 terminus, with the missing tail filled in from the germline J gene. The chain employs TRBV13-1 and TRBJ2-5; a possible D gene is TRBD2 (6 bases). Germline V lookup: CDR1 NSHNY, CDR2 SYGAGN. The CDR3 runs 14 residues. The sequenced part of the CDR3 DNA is TGTGCCAGCAGTGTCGCGGGGGGTGGGGAC. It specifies CASSVAGGGD. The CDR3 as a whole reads CASSVAGGGDTQYF.

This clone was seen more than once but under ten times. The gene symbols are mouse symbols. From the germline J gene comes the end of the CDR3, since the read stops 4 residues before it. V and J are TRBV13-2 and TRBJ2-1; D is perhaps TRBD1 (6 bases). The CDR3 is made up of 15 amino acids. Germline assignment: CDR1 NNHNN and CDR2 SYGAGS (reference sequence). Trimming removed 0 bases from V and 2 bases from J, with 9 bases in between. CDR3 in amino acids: CASGDGQEDYAEQFF. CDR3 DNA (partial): TGTGCCAGCGGTGATGGACAGGAGGACTATGCT.

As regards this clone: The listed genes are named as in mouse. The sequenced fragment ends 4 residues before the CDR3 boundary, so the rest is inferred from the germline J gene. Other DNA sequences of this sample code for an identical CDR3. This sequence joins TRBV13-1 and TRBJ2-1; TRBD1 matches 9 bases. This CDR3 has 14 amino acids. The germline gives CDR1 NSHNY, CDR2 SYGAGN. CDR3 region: CASSSGQGYAEQFF. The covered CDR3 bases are TGTGCCAGCAGTTCCGGACAGGGGTACGCT.

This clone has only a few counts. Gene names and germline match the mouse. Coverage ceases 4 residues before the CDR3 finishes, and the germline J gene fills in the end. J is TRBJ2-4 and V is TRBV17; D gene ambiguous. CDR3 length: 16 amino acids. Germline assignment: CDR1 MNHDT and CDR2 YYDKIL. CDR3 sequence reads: CASSRDIAGPSNTLYF. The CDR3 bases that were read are TGTGCTAGCAGTAGAGATATCGCAGGCCCCTCAAAC.

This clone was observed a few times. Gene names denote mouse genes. The sequenced part of the CDR3 DNA is TGTGCCAGCAGTCTGGGGAGAGAC. Translated: CASSLGRD. The entire CDR3 sequence reads CASSLGRDTQYF. The chain recombines TRBV19 with TRBJ2-5, with a tentative D call TRBD2 (6 bases). The read ends 4 residues before the CDR3 terminus; that terminus is restored from the germline J gene. Germline CDR1 reads FNHDT; CDR2 reads SITEND (reference sequence). The CDR3 contains 12 residues.

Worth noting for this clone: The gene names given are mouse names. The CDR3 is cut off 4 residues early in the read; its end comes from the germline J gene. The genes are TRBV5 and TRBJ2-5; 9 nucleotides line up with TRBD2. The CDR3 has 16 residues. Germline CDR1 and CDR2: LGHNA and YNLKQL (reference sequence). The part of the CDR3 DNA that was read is TGTGCCAGCAGCCAAGAAGGTGGGGGGGCGCTGGAC. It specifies CASSQEGGGALD. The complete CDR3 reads CASSQEGGGALDTQYF.

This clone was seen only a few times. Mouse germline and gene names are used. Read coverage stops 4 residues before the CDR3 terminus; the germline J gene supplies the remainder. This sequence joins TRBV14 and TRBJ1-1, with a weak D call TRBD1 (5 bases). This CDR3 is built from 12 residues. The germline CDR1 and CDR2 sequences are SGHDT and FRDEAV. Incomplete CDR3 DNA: TGTGCCAGCAGTCCAGGGATAACA. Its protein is CASSPGIT. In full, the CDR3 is CASSPGITEVFF. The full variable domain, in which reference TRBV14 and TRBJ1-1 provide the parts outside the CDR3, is EAGVTQSPRYAVLQEGQAVSFWCDPISGHDTLYWYQQPRDQGPQLLVYFRDEAVIDNSQLPSDRFSAVRPKGTNSTLKIQSAKQGDTATYLCASSPGITEVFFGKGTRLTVV.

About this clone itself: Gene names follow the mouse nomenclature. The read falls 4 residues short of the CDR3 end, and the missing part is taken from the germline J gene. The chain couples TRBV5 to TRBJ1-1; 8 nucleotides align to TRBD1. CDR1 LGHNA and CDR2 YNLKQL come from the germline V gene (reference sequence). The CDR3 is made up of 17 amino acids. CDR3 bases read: TGTGCCAGCAGCCAAGTGCCTTCCGGGACAGGAGGGACA. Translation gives CASSQVPSGTGGT. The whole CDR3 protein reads CASSQVPSGTGGTEVFF.

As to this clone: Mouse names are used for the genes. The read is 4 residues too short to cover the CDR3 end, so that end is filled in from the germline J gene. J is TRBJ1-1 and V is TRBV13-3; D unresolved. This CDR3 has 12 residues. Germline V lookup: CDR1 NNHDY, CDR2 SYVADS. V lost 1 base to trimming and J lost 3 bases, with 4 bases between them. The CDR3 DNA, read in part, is TGTGCCAGCAGTGATCAGGACACA. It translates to CASSDQDT. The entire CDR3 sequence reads CASSDQDTEVFF.

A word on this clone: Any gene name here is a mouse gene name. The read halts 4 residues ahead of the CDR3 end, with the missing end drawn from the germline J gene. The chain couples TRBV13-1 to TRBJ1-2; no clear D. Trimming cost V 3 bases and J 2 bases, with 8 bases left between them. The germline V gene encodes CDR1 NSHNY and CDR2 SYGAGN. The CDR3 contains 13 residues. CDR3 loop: CASSGPQNSDYTF. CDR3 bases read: TGTGCCAGCAGTGGCCCACAGAACTCC.

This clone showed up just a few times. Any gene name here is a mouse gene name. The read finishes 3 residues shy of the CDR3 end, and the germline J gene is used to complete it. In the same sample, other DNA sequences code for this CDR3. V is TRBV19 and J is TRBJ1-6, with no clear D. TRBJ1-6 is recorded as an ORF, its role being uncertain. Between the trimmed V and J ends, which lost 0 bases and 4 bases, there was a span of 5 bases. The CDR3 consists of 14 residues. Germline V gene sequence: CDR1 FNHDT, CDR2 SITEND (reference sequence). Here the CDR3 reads CASSIVGYNSPLYF. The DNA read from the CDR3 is TGTGCCAGCAGTATAGTGGGGTATAATTCGCCC.

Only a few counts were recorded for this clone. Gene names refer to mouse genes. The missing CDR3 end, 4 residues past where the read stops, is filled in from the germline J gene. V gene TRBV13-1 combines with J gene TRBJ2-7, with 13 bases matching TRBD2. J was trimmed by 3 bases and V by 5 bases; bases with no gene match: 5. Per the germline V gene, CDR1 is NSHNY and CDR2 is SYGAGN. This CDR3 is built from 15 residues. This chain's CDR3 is CASRGTGGELYEQYF. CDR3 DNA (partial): TGTGCCAGCAGGGGGACTGGGGGGGAACTCTAT.

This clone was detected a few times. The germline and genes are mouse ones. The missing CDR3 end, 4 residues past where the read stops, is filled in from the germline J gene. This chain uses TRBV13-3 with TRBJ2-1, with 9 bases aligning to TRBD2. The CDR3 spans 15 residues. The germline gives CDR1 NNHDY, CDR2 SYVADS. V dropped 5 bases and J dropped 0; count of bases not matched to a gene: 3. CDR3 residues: CASRDWGFNYAEQFF. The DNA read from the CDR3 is TGTGCCAGCAGAGACTGGGGGTTTAACTATGCT.

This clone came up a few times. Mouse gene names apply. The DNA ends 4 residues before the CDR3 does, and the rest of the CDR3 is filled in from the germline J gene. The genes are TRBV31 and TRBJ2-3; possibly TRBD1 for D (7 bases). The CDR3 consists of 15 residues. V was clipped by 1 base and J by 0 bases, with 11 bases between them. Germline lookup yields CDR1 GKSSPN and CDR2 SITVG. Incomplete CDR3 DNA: TGTGCCTGGAGTCGGAGGGGGCCTAGTGCAGAA. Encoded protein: CAWSRRGPSAE. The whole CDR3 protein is CAWSRRGPSAETLYF.

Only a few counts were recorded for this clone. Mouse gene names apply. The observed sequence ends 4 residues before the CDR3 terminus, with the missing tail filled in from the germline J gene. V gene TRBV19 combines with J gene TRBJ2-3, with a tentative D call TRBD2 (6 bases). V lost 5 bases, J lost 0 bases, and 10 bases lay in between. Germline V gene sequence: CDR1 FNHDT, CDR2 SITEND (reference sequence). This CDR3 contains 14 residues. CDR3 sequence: CASSGLMSAETLYF. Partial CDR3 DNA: TGTGCCAGCAGCGGACTGATGAGTGCAGAA.

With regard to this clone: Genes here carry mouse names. CDR3 bases read: TGTGCCAGCAGCTTAAAAGGCCTGGGGGGCTCAAACACCGGG. Amino acids: CASSLKGLGGSNTG. The complete CDR3 reads CASSLKGLGGSNTGQLYF. The chain links TRBV3 to TRBJ2-2; TRBD2 matches at 8 bases. The read ends 4 residues shy of where the CDR3 ends; the end is completed using the germline J gene. This CDR3 is built from 18 residues. Losses at the gene ends were 2 bases for V and 0 bases for J; bases not matched to a gene: 8. Germline CDR1 and CDR2: SNHLY and FYNGKV (reference sequence).

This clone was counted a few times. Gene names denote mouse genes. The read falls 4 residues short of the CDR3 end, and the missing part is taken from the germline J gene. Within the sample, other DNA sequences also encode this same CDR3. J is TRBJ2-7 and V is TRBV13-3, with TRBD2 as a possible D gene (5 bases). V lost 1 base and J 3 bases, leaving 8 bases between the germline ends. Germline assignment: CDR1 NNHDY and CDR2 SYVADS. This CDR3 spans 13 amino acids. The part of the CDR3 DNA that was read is TGTGCCAGCAGTGATCGGCTGGGCTAT. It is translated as CASSDRLGY. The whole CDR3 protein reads CASSDRLGYEQYF.

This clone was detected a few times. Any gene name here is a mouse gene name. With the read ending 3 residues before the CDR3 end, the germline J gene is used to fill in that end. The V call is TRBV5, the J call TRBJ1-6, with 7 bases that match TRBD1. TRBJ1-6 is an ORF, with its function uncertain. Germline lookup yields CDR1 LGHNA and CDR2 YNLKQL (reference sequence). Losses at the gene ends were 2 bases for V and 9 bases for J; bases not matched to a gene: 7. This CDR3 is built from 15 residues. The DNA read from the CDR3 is TGTGCCAGCAGCCAAATCCCTGACAGGGCTTCGCCC. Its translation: CASSQIPDRASP. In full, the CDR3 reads CASSQIPDRASPLYF.

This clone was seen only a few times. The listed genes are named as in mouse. The sequenced CDR3 bases are TGTGCCAGCAGTCCCCAGGGCCGCAATTCGCCC. Encoded protein: CASSPQGRNSP. The whole CDR3 reads CASSPQGRNSPLYF. The chain links TRBV13-1 to TRBJ1-6, with D maybe TRBD1 (5 bases). With the read ending 3 residues before the CDR3 end, the germline J gene is used to fill in that end. TRBJ1-6 is flagged as an ORF with uncertain function. The ends were cut back, 4 bases at V and 7 bases at J, with 12 bases in the middle. Per the germline V gene, CDR1 is NSHNY and CDR2 is SYGAGN. The CDR3 is made up of 14 amino acids.

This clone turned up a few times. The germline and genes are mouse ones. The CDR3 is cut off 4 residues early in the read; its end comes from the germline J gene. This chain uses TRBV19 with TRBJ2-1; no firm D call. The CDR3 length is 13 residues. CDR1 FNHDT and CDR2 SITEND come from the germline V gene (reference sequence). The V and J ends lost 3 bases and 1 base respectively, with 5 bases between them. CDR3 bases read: TGTGCCAGCAGTAAAAAGAACTATGCT. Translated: CASSKKNYA. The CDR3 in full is CASSKKNYAEQFF.

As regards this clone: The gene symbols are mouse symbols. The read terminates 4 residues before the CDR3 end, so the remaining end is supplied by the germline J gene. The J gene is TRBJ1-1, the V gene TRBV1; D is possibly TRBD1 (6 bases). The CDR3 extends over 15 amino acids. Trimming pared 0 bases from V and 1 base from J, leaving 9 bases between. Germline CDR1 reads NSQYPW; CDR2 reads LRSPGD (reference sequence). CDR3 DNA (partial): TGCACCTGCAGTGCAGACCGGGACAAAAACACA. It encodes CTCSADRDKNT. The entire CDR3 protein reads CTCSADRDKNTEVFF.

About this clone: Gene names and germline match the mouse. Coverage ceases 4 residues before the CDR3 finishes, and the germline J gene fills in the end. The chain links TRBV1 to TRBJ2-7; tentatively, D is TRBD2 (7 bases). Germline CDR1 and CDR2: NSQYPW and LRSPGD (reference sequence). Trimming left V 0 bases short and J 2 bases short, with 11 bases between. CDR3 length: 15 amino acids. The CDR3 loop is CTCSAERGATYEQYF. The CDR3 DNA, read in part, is TGCACCTGCAGTGCAGAGAGGGGGGCCACCTAT.